The entry below describes one T cell receptor (beta chain). Its antigen has not been determined. No base quality information exists; no much larger clone differs at one position. To isolate intraepithelial and lamina propria lymphocytes from graft specimens, dithiothreitol, EDTA incubations and collagenase D digestion were used. Serial intestinal graft biopsy specimens collected up to 600 days after transplant underwent bulk TCR-beta sequencing. This entry belongs to a study of graft-versus-host responses after intestinal transplantation (dated by TCRdb to the early 2020s). Describing the broader study: The transplants that recipients received were multivisceral, liver-intestinal, or isolated intestinal. Every recipient was given anti-thymocyte globulin induction, followed by around three years of maintenance tacrolimus and steroids. The cohort enrolled some 23 intestinal transplant recipients including one retransplant, and a few patients lacking pretransplant specimens were excluded. Samples from three later patients were sequenced in-house on an Illumina MiSeq with MiXCR processing rather than by the commercial service. Bulk TCR-beta CDR3 sequencing was used to track graft-versus-host and host-versus-graft alloreactive T cell clones in the graft, circulation and bone marrow after intestinal transplantation. Alloreactive clones were identified by sequencing pre-transplant mixed lymphocyte reaction products and comparing these products with unstimulated pre-transplant donor and recipient T cells. A peak of at least 4% donor T cells among recipient peripheral blood mononuclear cells was the definition used for donor T cell macrochimerism. Study-wide conclusions, independent of this receptor: GvH clones were detected in recipient bone marrow, and some appeared earlier in ileal mucosa or blood, consistent with an intestinal mucosal origin. In patients with donor T cell macrochimerism, the allografts had high GvH to HvG T cell clonal ratios. The conclusions were limited by the relatively low number and heterogeneity of the intestinal transplant patients. Early after transplant, peak levels of circulating GvH clones were found to be associated with declines in HvG clones.

The library was produced with the immunoSEQ multiplex PCR assay. Adaptive Biotechnologies carried out high-throughput TCR-beta CDR3 sequencing of genomic DNA for most patients. The paper's processing steps were these. TCR sequencing data were retrieved from Adaptive's ImmunoSEQ software for 15 to 20 patients, whereas three other patients were processed with MiXCR and VDJtools. CDR3 nucleotide sequences shared between donor and recipient were removed because the origin of such sequences could not be assigned. At least 2-fold expansion over unstimulated cells and a minimum CFSE-low frequency of 0.002% (template counts) or 0.001% (read counts) were required for clones to be classified as alloreactive. Clones detected in sequenced pre-transplant spleen, lymph node, or MLR CFSE-low populations of the donor or recipient were defined as mappable. Cumulative frequency of alloreactive clones was calculated as a percentage of all sequences weighted by copy number. TCRdb's version of the immuneACCESS table is confined to in-frame rearrangements and falls short of the full clone set. An unresolved V gene accounts for under half of the shortfall where checked; the remainder is of unknown origin. V and J calls and clone size come straight from that table; D and trimming were deduced from the DNA. The sample table shows nearly 15,000 clones, and about three fifths are seen once. The top ten constitute 9.5% to 15% of the sample.

Taken from the germline V gene, the CDR1 and CDR2 loops are KGHSH and LQKENI. Including cysteine and phenylalanine, the CDR3 has 15 amino acids. The CDR3 DNA has 45 bases and is translated from base 1. V is cut back by 4 bases and J by 3 bases, with 8 bases in the junction unmatched. The V gene is TRBV18 and the J gene is TRBJ1-2, and 7 bases in between align with TRBD1. This material consisted of ileum tissue, taken 524 days after transplant. This receptor was identified in a human patient who received an intestinal transplant, so some T cells may come from the graft donor. The nucleotides are TGTGCCAGCTCACGGGGACAGTCCTCCCACTATGGCTACACCTTC. Its coded protein is CASSRGQSSHYGYTF. The variable domain in full, with residues beyond the CDR3 obtained from the reference TRBV18 and TRBJ1-2 genes, is NAGVMQNPRHLVRRRGQEARLRCSPMKGHSHVYWYRQLPEEGLKFMVYLQKENIIDESGMPKERFSAEFPKEGPSILRIQQVVRGDSAAYFCASSRGQSSHYGYTFGSGTRLTVV.